This TCR beta chain was recorded in a study of tumor-infiltrating lymphocytes in primary liver carcinoma. Co-extraction yielded RNA and DNA from approximately 22-30 mg of unsorted bulk tissue. Trimming shortened V by 6 bases and J by 8 bases, and 14 bases separated the two germline ends. This CDR3 comprises 13 residues. With 500 ng total RNA as template and a constant-region primer, TCR beta cDNA was made. Researchers made the TCR beta libraries by running three nested multiplex PCR rounds with slightly modified ARM-PCR. The opening two PCR rounds, 10 cycles each, paired TRBV1-TRBV30 forward primers with a C-beta reverse primer. One entry per CDR3 protein, called by TCRdb with MiXCR from the multiplex PCR reads. The sample holds about 37,000 distinct CDR3 sequences; more than 70% are singletons and the top ten take more than 35%.

The sequence was obtained from a man aged 40-55 years with primary liver carcinoma and hepatitis B virus infection. The rearrangement joins TRBV12-3 or TRBV12-4 to TRBJ2-1; weak D call: TRBD2 (6 bases). Input material: tumor-adjacent normal liver tissue. Here the CDR3 DNA reads TGTGCCAGCAGCCATGGGGGGATGGATGAGCAGTTCTTC. It codes for CASSHGGMDEQFF.